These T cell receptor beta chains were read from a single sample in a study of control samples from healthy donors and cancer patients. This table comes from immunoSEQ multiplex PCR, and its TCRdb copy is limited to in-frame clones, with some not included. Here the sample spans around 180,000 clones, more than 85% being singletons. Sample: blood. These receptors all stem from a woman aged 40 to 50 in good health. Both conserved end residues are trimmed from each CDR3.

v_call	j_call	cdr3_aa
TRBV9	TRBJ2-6	ASSVGGLLSSGANVLT
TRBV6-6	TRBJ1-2	ASSYSSSVGGYT
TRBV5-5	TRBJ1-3	ASSLVPGLTSGNTIY
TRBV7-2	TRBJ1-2	ASSPRRQPPNYGYT
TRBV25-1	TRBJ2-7	ASPHAQGRGHYEQY
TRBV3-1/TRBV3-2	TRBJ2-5	ASSQDRDGVKETQY
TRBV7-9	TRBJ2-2	ASSLSSGGGTGELF
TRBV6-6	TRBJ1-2	ASSPQGGNGYT
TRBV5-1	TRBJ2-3	ASSQQGGSTDTQY
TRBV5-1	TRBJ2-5	ASSYGGEETQY
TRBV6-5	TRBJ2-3	ASSLGQGYTDTQY
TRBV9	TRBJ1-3	ASSVDGTLGSGNTIY
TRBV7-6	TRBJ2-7	ASSLVLAGSNEQY
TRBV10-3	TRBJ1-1	AIRTGAANTEAF